This T cell receptor beta chain was observed in a study of CD8 T cells in ankylosing spondylitis. Germline V gene data show CDR1 as SGHRS and CDR2 as YFSETQ. The CDR3 runs to 16 residues. V was clipped by 6 bases and J by 1 base, with 19 bases between them. Using quantitative 5'-RACE with molecular barcodes, the authors made TCR beta libraries. TCRdb re-called the 5' RACE reads through MiXCR, storing one row per CDR3 protein. The sample shows about 220,000 distinct CDR3 sequences, about 7.3% of them seen only once. This clonotype occurred a few times. What it binds is not known. Study results and caveats: A TCR beta motif made of fewer than ten highly homologous variants seemed typical of ankylosing spondylitis blood.

The sample comprised blood, either unsorted or a sorted T cell fraction (not recorded which). This sequence originates from a male donor with ankylosing spondylitis. V usage is TRBV5-1 and J usage is TRBJ1-2, with D uncertain. CDR3 in amino acids: CASMGQGPGDNYGYTF. Written as DNA, the CDR3 is TGCGCCAGCATGGGCCAAGGGCCGGGAGATAACTATGGCTACACCTTC.